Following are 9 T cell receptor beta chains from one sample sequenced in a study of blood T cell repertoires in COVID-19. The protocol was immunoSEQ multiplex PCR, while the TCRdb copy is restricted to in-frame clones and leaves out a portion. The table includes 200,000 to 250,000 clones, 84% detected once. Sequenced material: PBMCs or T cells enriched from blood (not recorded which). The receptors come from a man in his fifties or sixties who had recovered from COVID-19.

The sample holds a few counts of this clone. The CDR3 protein is CASSSPGKGPFEAFF. The CDR3 bases are TGTGCCAGCAGCTCCCCGGGCAAGGGGCCGTTTGAAGCTTTCTTT. The rearrangement uses TRBV7-9 and TRBJ1-1; a weak D match, TRBD1 (5 bases). The V gene's germline CDR1 is SEHNR and CDR2 FQNEAQ (reference sequence). Between the trimmed V and J ends, which lost 4 bases and 7 bases, there was a span of 19 bases. The CDR3 is made up of 15 amino acids.

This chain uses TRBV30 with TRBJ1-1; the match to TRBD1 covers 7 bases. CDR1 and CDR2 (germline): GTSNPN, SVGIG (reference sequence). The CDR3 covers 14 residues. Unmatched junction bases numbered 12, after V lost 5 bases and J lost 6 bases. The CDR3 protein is CAWGRRDRLSEAFF. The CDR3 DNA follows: TGTGCCTGGGGGAGAAGGGACAGACTATCTGAAGCTTTCTTT. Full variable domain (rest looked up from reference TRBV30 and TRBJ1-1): SQTIHQWPATLVQPVGSPLSLECTVEGTSNPNLYWYRQAAGRGLQLLFYSVGIGQISSEVPQNLSASRPQDRQFILSSKKLLLSDSGFYLCAWGRRDRLSEAFFGQGTRLTVV.

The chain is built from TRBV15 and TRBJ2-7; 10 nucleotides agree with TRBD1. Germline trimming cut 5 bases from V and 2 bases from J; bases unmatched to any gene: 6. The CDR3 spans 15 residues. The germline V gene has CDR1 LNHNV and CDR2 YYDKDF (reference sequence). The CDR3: CATSPGQGDPYEQYF. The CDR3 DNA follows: TGTGCCACCAGCCCTGGACAGGGGGATCCCTACGAGCAGTACTTC.

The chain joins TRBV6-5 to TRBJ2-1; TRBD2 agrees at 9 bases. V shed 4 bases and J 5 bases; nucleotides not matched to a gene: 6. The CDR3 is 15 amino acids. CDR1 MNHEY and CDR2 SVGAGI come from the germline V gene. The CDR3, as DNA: TGTGCCAGCAGTTTCCTAGCGGGGTATAACAATGAGCAGTTCTTC. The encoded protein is CASSFLAGYNNEQFF.

This CDR3 reads CASSFEYGTSGGRDEQFF. CDR3 in DNA: TGTGCCAGCAGCTTCGAATATGGGACTAGCGGGGGTCGGGATGAGCAGTTCTTC. This chain joins TRBV7-8 and TRBJ2-1; 14 nucleotides match TRBD2. The CDR3 is 18 residues long. Germline-derived CDR1 and CDR2 are SGHVS and FQNEAQ. V trimming: 3 bases; J trimming: 8 bases; junction bases outside the gene matches: 12.

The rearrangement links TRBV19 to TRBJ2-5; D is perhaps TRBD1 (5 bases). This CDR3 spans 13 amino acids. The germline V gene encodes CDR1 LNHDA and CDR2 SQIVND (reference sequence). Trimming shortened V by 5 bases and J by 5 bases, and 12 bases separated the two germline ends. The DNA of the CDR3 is TGTGCCAGTAGTCCTGCAGGGCGGGAGACCCAGTACTTC. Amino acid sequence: CASSPAGRETQYF.

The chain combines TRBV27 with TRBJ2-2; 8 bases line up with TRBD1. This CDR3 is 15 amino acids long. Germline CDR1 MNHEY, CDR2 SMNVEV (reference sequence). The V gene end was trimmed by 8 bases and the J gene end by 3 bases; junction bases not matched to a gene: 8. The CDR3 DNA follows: TGTGCCAGCGCTGGCCAGGGGGCCTACACCGGGGAGCTGTTTTTT. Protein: CASAGQGAYTGELFF.

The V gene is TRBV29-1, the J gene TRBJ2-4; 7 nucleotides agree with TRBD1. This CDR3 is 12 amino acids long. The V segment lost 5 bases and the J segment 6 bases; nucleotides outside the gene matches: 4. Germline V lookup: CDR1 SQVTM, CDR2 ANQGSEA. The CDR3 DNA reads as TGCAGCGTTCGACAGGGATTAAACATTCAGTACTTC. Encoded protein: CSVRQGLNIQYF. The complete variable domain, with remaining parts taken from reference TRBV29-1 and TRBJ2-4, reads SAVISQKPSRDICQRGTSLTIQCQVDSQVTMMFWYRQQPGQSLTLIATANQGSEATYESGFVIDKFPISRPNLTFSTLTVSNMSPEDSSIYLCSVRQGLNIQYFGAGTRLSVL.

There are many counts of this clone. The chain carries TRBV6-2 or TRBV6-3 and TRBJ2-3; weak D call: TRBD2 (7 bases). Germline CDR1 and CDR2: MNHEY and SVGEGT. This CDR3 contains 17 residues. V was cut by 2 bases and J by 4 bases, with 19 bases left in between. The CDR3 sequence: CASSYLRGGSPPDTQYF. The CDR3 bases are TGTGCCAGCAGTTACCTTAGGGGGGGGTCCCCTCCAGATACGCAGTATTTT.